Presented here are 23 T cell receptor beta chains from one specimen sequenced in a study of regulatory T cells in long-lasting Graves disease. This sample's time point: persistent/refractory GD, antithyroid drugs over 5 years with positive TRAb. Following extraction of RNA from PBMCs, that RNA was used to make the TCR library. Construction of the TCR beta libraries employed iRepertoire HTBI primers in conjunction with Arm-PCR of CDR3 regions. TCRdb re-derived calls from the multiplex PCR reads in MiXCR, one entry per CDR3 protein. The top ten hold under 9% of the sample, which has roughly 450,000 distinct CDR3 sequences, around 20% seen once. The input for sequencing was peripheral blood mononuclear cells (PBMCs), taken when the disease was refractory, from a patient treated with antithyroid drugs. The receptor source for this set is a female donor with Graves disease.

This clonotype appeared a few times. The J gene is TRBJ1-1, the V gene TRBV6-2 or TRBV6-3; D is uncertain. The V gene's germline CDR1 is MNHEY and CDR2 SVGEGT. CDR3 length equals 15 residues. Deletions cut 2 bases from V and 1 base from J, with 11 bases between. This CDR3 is CASSYHPGPNTEAFF. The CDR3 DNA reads TGTGCCAGCAGTTACCATCCAGGACCGAACACTGAAGCTTTCTTT.

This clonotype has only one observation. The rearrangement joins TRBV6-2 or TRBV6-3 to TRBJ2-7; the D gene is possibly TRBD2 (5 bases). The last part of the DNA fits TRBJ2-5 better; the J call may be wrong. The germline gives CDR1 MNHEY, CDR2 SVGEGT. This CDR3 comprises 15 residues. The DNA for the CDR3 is TGTGCCAGCCTGGGAAGCGGCCCCGGGCCAAGGACCCAGTACTTC. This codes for CASLGSGPGPRTQYF.

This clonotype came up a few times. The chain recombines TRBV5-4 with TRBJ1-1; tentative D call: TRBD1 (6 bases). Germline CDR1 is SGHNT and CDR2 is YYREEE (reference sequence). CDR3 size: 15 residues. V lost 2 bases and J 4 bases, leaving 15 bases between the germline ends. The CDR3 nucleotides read TGTGCCAGCAGCTTCTTCAGGGGCGGGGGCACTGAAGCTTTCTTT. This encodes CASSFFRGGGTEAFF.

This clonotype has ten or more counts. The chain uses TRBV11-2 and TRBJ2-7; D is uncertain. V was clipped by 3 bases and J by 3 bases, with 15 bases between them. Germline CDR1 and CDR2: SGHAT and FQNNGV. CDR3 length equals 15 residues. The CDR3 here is CASSFPGPSSYEQYF. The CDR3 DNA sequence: TGTGCCAGCAGCTTCCCCGGACCTTCCAGCTACGAGCAGTACTTC.

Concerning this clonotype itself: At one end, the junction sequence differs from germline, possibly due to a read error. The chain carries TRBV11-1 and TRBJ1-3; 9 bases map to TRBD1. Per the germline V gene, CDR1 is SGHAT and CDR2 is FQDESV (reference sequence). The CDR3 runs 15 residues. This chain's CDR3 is CASSSSPGQGKNQDF. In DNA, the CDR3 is TGTGCCAGCAGCTCCTCGCCCGGACAGGGGAAAAATCAGGATTTT.

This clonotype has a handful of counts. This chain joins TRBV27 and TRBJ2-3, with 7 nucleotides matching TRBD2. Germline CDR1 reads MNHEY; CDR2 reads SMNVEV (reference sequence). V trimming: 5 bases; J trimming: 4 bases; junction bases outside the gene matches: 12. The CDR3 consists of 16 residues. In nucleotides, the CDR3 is TGTGCCAGCAGTCGACTAGCCGGGAAAGGTGCAGATACGCAGTATTTT. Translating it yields CASSRLAGKGADTQYF.

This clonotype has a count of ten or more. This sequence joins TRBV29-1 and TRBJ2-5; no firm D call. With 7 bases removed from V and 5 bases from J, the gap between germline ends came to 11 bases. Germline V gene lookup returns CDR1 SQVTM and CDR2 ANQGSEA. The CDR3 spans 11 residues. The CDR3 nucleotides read TGCAGCGCTGGGGTTGGGGAGACCCAGTACTTC. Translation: CSAGVGETQYF.

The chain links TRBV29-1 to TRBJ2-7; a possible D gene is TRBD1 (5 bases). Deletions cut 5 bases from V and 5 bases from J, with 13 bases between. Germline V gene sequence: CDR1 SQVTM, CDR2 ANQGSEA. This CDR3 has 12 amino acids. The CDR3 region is CSVSAGRNEQYF. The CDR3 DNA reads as TGCAGCGTTTCCGCAGGGCGTAACGAGCAGTACTTC.

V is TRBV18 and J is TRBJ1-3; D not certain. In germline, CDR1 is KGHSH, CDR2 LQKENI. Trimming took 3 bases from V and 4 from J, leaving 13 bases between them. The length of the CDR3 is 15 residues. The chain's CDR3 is CASSPLQVAGNTIYF. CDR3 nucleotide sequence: TGTGCCAGCTCACCGTTACAAGTCGCGGGAAACACCATATATTTT.

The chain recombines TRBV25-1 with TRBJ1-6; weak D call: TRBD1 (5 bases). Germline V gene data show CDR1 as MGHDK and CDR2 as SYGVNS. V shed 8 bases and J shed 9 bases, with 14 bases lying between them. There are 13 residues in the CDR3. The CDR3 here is CASGPTGVSPLHF. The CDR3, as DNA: TGTGCCAGCGGACCCACAGGTGTTTCACCCCTCCACTTT.

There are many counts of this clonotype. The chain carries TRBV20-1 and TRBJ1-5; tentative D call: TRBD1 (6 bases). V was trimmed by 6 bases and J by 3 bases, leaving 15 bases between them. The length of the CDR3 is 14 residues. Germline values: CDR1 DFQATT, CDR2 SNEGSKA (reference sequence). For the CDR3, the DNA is TGCAGTGCGACCGACAGGTTCAACAATCAGCCCCAGCATTTT. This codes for CSATDRFNNQPQHF.

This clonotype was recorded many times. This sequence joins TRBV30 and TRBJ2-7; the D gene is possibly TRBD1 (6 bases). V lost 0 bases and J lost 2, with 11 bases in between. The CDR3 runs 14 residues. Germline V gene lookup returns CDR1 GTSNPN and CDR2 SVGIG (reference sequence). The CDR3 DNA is TGTGCCTGGAGTGTAGAAACAGGGACCTACGAGCAGTACTTC. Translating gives CAWSVETGTYEQYF.

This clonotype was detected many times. The CDR3 DNA is TGCAGTGCTTTTCCACCAGGACAGCTCTATGGCTACACCTTC. This sequence encodes CSAFPPGQLYGYTF. The rearrangement links TRBV20-1 to TRBJ1-2; D possibly corresponds to TRBD1 (6 bases). CDR1 is DFQATT and CDR2 is SNEGSKA in the germline V gene (reference sequence). V lost 5 bases, J lost 4 bases, and 17 bases lay in between. The CDR3 runs 14 residues.

CDR3 region: CASSQWATSSYEQYF. In nucleotides, the CDR3 is TGTGCCAGCAGCCAATGGGCCACGAGCTCCTACGAGCAGTACTTC. The chain recombines TRBV3-1 with TRBJ2-7; D uncertain. V lost 2 bases and J lost 0, with 11 bases in between. This CDR3 is 15 amino acids long. CDR1 is LGHDT and CDR2 is YNNKEL in the germline V gene (reference sequence).

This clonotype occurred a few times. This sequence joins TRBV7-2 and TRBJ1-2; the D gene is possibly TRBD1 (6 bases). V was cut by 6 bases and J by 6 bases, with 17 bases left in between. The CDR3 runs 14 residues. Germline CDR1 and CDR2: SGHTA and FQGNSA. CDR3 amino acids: CASSHPGGGHGYTF. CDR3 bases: TGTGCCAGCAGTCACCCGGGGGGGGGCCATGGCTACACCTTC.

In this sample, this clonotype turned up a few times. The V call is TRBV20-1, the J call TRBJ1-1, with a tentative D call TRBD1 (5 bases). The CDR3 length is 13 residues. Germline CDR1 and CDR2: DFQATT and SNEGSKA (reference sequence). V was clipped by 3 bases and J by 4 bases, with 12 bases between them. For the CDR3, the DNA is TGCAGTGCTAGTGGGGGTTCCGTCACTGAAGCTTTCTTT. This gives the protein CSASGGSVTEAFF.

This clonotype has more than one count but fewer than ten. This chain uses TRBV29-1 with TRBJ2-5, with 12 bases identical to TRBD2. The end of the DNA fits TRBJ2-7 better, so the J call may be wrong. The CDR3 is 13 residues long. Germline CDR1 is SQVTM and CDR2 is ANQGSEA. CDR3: CSVWTSGNYEQYF. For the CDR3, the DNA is TGCAGCGTGTGGACTAGCGGGAACTACGAGCAGTACTTC.

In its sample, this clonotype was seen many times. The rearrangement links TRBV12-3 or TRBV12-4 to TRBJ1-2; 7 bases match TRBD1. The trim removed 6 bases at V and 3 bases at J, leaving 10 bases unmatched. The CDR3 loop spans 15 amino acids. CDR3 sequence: CASSPDRVDHYGYTF. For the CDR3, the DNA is TGTGCCAGCAGCCCTGACAGGGTGGATCACTATGGCTACACCTTC.

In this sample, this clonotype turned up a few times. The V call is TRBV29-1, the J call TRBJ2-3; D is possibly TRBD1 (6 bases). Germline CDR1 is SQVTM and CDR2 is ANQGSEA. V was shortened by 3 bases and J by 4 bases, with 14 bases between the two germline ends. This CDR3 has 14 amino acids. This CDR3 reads CSVEGTGSADTQYF. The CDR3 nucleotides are TGCAGCGTTGAGGGTACAGGGAGCGCAGATACGCAGTATTTT.

This chain's CDR3 is CASETVNTGELFF. CDR3 in DNA: TGTGCCAGCGAAACAGTGAACACCGGGGAGCTGTTTTTT. The chain couples TRBV7-9 to TRBJ2-2; no clear D. Germline V CDR1 and CDR2: SEHNR, FQNEAQ (reference sequence). The CDR3 sequence is 13 residues long. With 8 bases removed from V and 1 base from J, the gap between germline ends came to 8 bases.

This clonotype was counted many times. The CDR3 nucleotides read TGTGCCACCAACGATGAATTGGAGACCCAGTACTTC. It codes for CATNDELETQYF. The chain links TRBV10-3 to TRBJ2-5; D remains ambiguous. The germline CDR1 and CDR2 sequences are ENHRY and SYGVKD. V was shortened by 10 bases and J by 5 bases, with 14 bases between the two germline ends. This CDR3 has 12 residues.

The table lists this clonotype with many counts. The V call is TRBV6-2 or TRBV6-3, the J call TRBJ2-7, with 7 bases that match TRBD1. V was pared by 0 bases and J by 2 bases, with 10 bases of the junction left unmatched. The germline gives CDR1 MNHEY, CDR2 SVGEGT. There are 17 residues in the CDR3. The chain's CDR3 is CASSYSLSGTETYEQYF. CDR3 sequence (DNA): TGTGCCAGCAGTTACTCCCTATCCGGGACAGAAACCTACGAGCAGTACTTC.

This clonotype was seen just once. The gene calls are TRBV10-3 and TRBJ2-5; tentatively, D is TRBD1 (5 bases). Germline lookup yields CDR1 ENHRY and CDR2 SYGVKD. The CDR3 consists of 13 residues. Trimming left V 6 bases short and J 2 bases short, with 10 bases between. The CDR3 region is CAISPDTQETQYF. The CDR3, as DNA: TGTGCCATCAGCCCGGACACTCAAGAGACCCAGTACTTC.